Presented here are 15 T cell receptor beta chains from one specimen sequenced in a study of blood T cells in healthy people across ages (dated by TCRdb to the mid-2010s). The method was 5' RACE. Sequencing relied on an Illumina HiSeq 2500. A second PCR of about 7 to 12 cycles was run with a J-beta primer mix and a sample-barcoded 5' primer. TCRdb applied fastp at Q25 and MiXCR to the public reads, then kept only in-frame beta chains. Every CDR3 protein is listed once, alongside the most common genes and DNA of its rows. The sample table lists roughly 680,000 distinct CDR3 sequences, around 50% of them with a count of one. The ten largest clones represent approximately 12% of the sample. Sequenced material: blood. The receptors were sampled from a woman of 80 years or more in good health.

V is TRBV20-1 and J is TRBJ2-7; possible D gene TRBD2, 6 bases. There are 16 residues in the CDR3. CDR1 and CDR2 from the germline V gene are DFQATT and SNEGSKA (reference sequence). The V end was cut by 0 bases, the J end by 0 bases, with 15 bases between. The CDR3, as DNA: TGCAGTGCTAGAGATGTGGGGACTTCTAACTCCTACGAGCAGTACTTC. This sequence encodes CSARDVGTSNSYEQYF.

This clonotype was seen ten or more times. The chain's CDR3 is CASSLVTGAETQYF. The CDR3 DNA reads TGTGCCAGCAGCTTAGTTACCGGGGCGGAGACCCAGTACTTC. The chain combines TRBV11-2 with TRBJ2-5; D tentatively fits TRBD1 or TRBD2 (5 bases each). V was shortened by 1 base and J by 5 bases, with 11 bases between the two germline ends. This CDR3 comprises 14 residues. Germline V gene data show CDR1 as SGHAT and CDR2 as FQNNGV.

This clonotype showed up just a few times. The chain links TRBV5-1 to TRBJ2-7, with D tentatively TRBD1 (6 bases). The CDR3 has 14 residues. Germline CDR1 reads SGHRS; CDR2 reads YFSETQ. The V and J ends lost 9 bases and 3 bases respectively, with 19 bases between them. As DNA, the CDR3 is TGCGCCAACAGTTCTGGGACATCGAGCTACGAGCAGTACTTC. This gives the protein CANSSGTSSYEQYF.

Only a few counts were recorded for this clonotype. Here the CDR3 reads CSASGAWGLGAFF. In nucleotides, the CDR3 is TGCAGTGCTAGTGGGGCCTGGGGCCTCGGAGCTTTCTTT. The gene calls are TRBV20-1 and TRBJ1-1; D perhaps matches TRBD1 (5 bases). Trimming shortened V by 3 bases and J by 10 bases, and 18 bases separated the two germline ends. CDR1 is DFQATT and CDR2 is SNEGSKA in the germline V gene (reference sequence). This CDR3 region has 13 residues.

The V call is TRBV20-1, the J call TRBJ2-7; D is possibly TRBD1 (6 bases). Trimming left V 2 bases short and J 5 bases short, with 10 bases between. CDR3 length: 12 residues. Germline loops: CDR1 DFQATT, CDR2 SNEGSKA (reference sequence). The CDR3 region has the DNA TGCAGTGCTAGATCGGGACACAACGAGCAGTACTTC. It encodes CSARSGHNEQYF.

This clonotype came up many times. This rearrangement joins TRBV9 to TRBJ2-3, with 7 nucleotides matching TRBD1. This CDR3 is 16 amino acids long. The germline V gene encodes CDR1 SGDLS and CDR2 YYNGEE. V was clipped by 3 bases and J by 0 bases; unmatched bases: 7. The CDR3 DNA follows: TGTGCCAGCAGCGAGAGGGACAGCTTTAGCACAGATACGCAGTATTTT. It codes for CASSERDSFSTDTQYF.

The V gene is TRBV6-6, the J gene TRBJ2-2; D possibly corresponds to TRBD2 (5 bases). V was pared by 8 bases and J by 3 bases, with 13 bases between. The germline V gene has CDR1 MNHNY and CDR2 SVGAGI (reference sequence). The CDR3 has 14 amino acids. CDR3 amino acids: CASGSSGYTGELFF. The CDR3 region has the DNA TGTGCCAGCGGTTCGAGCGGCTACACCGGGGAGCTGTTTTTT.

The genes are TRBV3-1 and TRBJ2-1; possibly TRBD2 for D (6 bases). In germline, CDR1 is LGHDT, CDR2 YNNKEL (reference sequence). Trimming shortened V by 1 base and J by 7 bases, and 14 bases separated the two germline ends. This CDR3 is 15 amino acids long. CDR3: CASSQVGRGSNEQFF. In nucleotides, the CDR3 is TGTGCCAGCAGCCAAGTCGGGAGAGGGTCGAATGAGCAGTTCTTC.

This chain uses TRBV29-1 with TRBJ1-1, with 8 bases lining up with TRBD1. Trimming cost V 7 bases and J 2 bases; bases outside gene matches: 6. The CDR3 contains 13 residues. In germline, CDR1 is SQVTM, CDR2 ANQGSEA. In nucleotides, the CDR3 is TGCAGCGCGTCCGACAGGGGAAACACTGAAGCTTTCTTT. Amino acids: CSASDRGNTEAFF.

This clonotype was seen more than once but under ten times. The chain recombines TRBV12-3 or TRBV12-4 with TRBJ1-4; TRBD1 matches at 7 bases. CDR3 length: 16 amino acids. The V segment lost 5 bases and the J segment 7 bases; nucleotides outside the gene matches: 13. CDR3 sequence: CASSGRTGVIGEKLFF. The CDR3 region has the DNA TGTGCCAGCAGTGGACGGACAGGCGTCATCGGTGAAAAACTGTTTTTT.

The sample holds one count of this clonotype. The chain combines TRBV20-1 with TRBJ2-7; D is perhaps TRBD1 (5 bases). Germline CDR1 reads DFQATT; CDR2 reads SNEGSKA (reference sequence). This CDR3 comprises 11 residues. V was trimmed by 7 bases and J by 2 bases, leaving 9 bases between them. The DNA of the CDR3 is TGCAGTGGTTTACAGGCCTACGAGCAGTACTTC. This sequence encodes CSGLQAYEQYF.

Regarding this clonotype: A much bigger clone sits one base away, suggesting this may be a read error. The chain recombines TRBV2 with TRBJ2-3; 7 bases map to TRBD2. Germline CDR1 reads SNHLY; CDR2 reads FYNNEI. The CDR3 runs 16 residues. The V and J ends lost 3 bases and 2 bases, in that order; junction bases with no gene match: 8. CDR3 protein: CASSDAKRGVTDTQYF. For the CDR3, the DNA is TGTGCCAGCAGTGACGCGAAACGGGGGGTCACAGATACGCAGTATTTT.

The rearrangement uses TRBV6-1 and TRBJ2-5, with D unresolved. Germline-derived CDR1 and CDR2 are MNHNS and SASEGT. This CDR3 has 13 amino acids. Deletions cut 6 bases from V and 1 base from J, with 9 bases between. The CDR3 is CASRRILQETQYF. The DNA of the CDR3 is TGTGCCAGCAGACGTATTCTCCAAGAGACCCAGTACTTC.

Many counts were recorded for this clonotype. The chain carries TRBV11-2 and TRBJ2-1, with 8 positions matching TRBD2. Trimming cost V 4 bases and J 9 bases; bases outside gene matches: 8. The CDR3 totals 14 residues. Germline lookup yields CDR1 SGHAT and CDR2 FQNNGV. The CDR3 protein is CASSSSGGATEQFF. The CDR3 DNA reads as TGTGCCAGCAGCTCCTCGGGGGGGGCGACTGAGCAGTTCTTC.

This chain joins TRBV10-3 and TRBJ2-5, with a tentative D call TRBD1 (5 bases). Between the trimmed V and J ends, which lost 3 bases and 2 bases, there was a span of 10 bases. Germline CDR1 reads ENHRY; CDR2 reads SYGVKD. This CDR3 is built from 14 residues. The CDR3 protein is CAISDRDRQETQYF. CDR3 bases: TGTGCCATCAGTGACCGCGACAGACAAGAGACCCAGTACTTC.